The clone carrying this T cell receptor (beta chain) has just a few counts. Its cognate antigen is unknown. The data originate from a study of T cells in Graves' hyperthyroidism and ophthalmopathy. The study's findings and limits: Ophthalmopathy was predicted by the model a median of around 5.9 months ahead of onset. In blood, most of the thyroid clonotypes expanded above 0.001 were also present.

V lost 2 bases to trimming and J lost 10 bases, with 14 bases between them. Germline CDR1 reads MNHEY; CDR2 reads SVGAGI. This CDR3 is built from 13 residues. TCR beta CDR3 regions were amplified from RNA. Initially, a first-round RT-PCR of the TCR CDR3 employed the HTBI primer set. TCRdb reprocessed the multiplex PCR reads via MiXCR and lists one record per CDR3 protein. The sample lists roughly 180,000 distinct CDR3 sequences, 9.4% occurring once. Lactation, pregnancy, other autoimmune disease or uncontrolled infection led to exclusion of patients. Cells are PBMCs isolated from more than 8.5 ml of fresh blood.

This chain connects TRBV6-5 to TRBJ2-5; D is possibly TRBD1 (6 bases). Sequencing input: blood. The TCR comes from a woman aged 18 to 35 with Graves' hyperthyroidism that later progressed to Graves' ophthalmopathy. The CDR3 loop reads CASSYTNQGIQYF. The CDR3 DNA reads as TGTGCCAGCAGTTACACTAATCAGGGGATCCAGTACTTC.